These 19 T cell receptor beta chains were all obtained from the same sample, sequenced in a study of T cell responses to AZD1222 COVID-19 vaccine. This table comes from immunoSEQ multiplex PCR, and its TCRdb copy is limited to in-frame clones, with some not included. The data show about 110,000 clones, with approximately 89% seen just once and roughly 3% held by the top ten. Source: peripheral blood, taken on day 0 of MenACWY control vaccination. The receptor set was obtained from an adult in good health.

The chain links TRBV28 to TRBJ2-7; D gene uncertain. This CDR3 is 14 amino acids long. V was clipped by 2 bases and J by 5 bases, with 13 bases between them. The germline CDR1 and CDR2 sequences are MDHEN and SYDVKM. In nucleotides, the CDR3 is TGTGCCAGCAGTTTAAGGGCCCTTCGCGACGAGCAGTACTTC. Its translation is CASSLRALRDEQYF.

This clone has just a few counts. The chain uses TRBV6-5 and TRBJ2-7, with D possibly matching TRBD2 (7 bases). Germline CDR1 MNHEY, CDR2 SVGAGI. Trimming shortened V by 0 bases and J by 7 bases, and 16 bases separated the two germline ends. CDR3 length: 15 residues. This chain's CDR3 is CASSYSDGGAWEQYF. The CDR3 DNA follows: TGTGCCAGCAGTTACTCCGATGGGGGGGCGTGGGAGCAGTACTTC.

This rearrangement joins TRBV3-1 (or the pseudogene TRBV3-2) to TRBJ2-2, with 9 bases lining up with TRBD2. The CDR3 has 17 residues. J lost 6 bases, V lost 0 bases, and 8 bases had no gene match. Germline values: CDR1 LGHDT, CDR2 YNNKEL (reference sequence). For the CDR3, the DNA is TGTGCCAGCAGCCAAGAAATGGCTAGCGGGGACCCCGGGGAGCTGTTTTTT. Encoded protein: CASSQEMASGDPGELFF.

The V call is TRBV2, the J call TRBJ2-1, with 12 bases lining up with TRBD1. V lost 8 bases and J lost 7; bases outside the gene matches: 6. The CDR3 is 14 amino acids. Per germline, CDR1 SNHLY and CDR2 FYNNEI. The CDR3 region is CASGKGQGANEQFF. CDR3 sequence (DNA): TGTGCCAGCGGAAAGGGACAGGGGGCTAATGAGCAGTTCTTC. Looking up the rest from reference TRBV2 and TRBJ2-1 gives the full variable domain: EPEVTQTPSHQVTQMGQEVILRCVPISNHLYFYWYRQILGQKVEFLVSFYNNEISEKSEIFDDQFSVERPDGSNFTLKIRSTKLEDSAMYFCASGKGQGANEQFFGPGTRLTVL.

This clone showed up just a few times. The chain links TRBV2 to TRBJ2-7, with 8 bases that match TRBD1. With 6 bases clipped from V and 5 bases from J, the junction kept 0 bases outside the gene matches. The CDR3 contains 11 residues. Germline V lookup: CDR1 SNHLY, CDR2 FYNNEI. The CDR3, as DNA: TGTGCCAGCAGGGACAGGGACGAGCAGTACTTC. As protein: CASRDRDEQYF.

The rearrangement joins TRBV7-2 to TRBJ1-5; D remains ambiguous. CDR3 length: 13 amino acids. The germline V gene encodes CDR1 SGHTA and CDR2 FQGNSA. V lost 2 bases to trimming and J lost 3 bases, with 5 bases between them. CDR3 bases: TGTGCCAGCAGCTTAAACGTCAATCAGCCCCAGCATTTT. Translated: CASSLNVNQPQHF.

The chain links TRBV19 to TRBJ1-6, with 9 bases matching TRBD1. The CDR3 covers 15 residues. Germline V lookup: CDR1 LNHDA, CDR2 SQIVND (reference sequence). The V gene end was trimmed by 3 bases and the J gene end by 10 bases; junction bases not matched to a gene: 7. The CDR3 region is CASSIGQGILSPLHF. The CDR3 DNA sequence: TGTGCCAGTAGTATCGGACAGGGGATATTATCACCCCTCCACTTT. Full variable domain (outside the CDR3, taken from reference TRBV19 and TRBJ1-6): DGGITQSPKYLFRKEGQNVTLSCEQNLNHDAMYWYRQDPGQGLRLIYYSQIVNDFQKGDIAEGYSVSREKKESFPLTVTSAQKNPTAFYLCASSIGQGILSPLHFGNGTRLTVT.

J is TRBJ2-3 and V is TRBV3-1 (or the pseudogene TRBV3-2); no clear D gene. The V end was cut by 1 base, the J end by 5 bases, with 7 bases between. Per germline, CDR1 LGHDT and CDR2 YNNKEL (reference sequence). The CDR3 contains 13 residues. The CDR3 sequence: CASSQGLEDTQYF. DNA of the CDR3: TGTGCCAGCAGCCAAGGGTTAGAAGATACGCAGTATTTT.

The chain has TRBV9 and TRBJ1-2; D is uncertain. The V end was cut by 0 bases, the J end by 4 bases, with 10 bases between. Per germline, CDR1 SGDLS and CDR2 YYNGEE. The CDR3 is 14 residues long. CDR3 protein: CASSVDPESYGYTF. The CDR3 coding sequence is TGTGCCAGCAGCGTAGATCCAGAATCCTATGGCTACACCTTC.

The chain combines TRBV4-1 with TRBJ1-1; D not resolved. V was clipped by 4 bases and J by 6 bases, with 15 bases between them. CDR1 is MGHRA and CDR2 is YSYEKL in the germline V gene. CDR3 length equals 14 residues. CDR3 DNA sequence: TGCGCCAGCAGCCTCCGGCTCTTAAATGCTGAAGCTTTCTTT. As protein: CASSLRLLNAEAFF.

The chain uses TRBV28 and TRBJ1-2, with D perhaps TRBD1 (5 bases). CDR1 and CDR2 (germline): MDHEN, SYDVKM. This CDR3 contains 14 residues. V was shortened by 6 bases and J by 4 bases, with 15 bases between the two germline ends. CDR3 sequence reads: CASSGGVFGYGYTF. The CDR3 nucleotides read TGTGCCAGCAGCGGAGGGGTGTTCGGCTATGGCTACACCTTC.

The DNA of the CDR3 is TGTGCCAGCAGCACTCTAAGCCCGCGGACTGAAGCTTTCTTT. The encoded protein is CASSTLSPRTEAFF. The chain combines TRBV11-3 with TRBJ1-1; D remains ambiguous. V gave up 5 bases and J gave up 5 bases, with 15 bases separating them. The germline V gene has CDR1 SGHNT and CDR2 YENEEA. The CDR3 has 14 residues.

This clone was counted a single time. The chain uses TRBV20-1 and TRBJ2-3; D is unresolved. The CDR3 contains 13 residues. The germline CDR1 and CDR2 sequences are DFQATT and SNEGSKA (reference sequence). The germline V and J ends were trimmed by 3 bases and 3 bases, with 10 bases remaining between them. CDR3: CSASGGTTDTQYF. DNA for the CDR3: TGCAGTGCTAGTGGCGGAACTACAGATACGCAGTATTTT.

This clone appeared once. The CDR3 loop reads CASRATYEQYF. In DNA form, the CDR3 reads TGTGCCAGCAGGGCGACCTACGAGCAGTACTTC. The V and J genes are TRBV7-9 and TRBJ2-7; no firm D call. CDR1 and CDR2 from the germline V gene are SEHNR and FQNEAQ (reference sequence). There are 11 residues in the CDR3. Trimming pared 6 bases from V and 2 bases from J, leaving 5 bases between.

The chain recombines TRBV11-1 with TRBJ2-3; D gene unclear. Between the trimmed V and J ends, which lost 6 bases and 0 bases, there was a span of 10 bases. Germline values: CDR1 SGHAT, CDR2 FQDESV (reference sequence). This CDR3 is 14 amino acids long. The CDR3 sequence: CASSGRSSTDTQYF. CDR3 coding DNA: TGTGCCAGCAGTGGCCGTTCGAGCACAGATACGCAGTATTTT. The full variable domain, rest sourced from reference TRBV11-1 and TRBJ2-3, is EAEVAQSPRYKITEKSQAVAFWCDPISGHATLYWYRQILGQGPELLVQFQDESVVDDSQLPKDRFSAERLKGVDSTLKIQPAELGDSAMYLCASSGRSSTDTQYFGPGTRLTVL.

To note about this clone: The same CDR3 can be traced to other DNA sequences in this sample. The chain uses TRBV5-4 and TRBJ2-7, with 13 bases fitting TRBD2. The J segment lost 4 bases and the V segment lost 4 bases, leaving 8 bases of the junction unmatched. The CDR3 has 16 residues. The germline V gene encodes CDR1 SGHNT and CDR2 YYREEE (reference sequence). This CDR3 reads CASSPGLAGATYEQYF. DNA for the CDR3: TGTGCCAGCAGCCCTGGACTAGCGGGGGCCACATACGAGCAGTACTTC.

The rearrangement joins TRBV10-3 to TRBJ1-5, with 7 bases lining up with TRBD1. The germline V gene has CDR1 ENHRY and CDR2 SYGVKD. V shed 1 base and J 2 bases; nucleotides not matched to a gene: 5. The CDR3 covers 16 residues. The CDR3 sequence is CAISEWGQFGNQPQHF. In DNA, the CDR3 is TGTGCCATCAGTGAGTGGGGACAGTTCGGCAATCAGCCCCAGCATTTT.

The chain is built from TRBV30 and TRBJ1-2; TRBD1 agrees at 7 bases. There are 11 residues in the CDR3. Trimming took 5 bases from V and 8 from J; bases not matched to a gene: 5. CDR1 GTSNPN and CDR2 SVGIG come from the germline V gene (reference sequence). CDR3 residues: CAWLTGSGYTF. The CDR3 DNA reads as TGTGCCTGGCTGACAGGGAGCGGCTACACCTTC.

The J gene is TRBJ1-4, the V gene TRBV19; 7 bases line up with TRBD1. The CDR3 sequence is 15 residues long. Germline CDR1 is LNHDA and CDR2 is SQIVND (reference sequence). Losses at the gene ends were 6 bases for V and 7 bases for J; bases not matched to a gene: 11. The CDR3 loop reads CASSLNHRGGEKLFF. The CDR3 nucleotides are TGTGCCAGTAGCCTTAATCACAGGGGAGGTGAAAAACTGTTTTTT.